One sample yielded the 30 T cell receptor beta chains listed below, sequenced in a study of blood T cell repertoires in COVID-19. Assay used: immunoSEQ multiplex PCR; TCRdb lists only in-frame clones, some missing. Seen here are a few hundred thousand clones, about 80% observed once, and the top ten hold 3.4%. The sequencing input was PBMCs or T cells enriched from blood (not recorded which). The receptor source for this set is a man between 50 and 59 years old who had recovered from COVID-19.

The V gene is TRBV27, the J gene TRBJ2-1, with D possibly being TRBD2 (6 bases). Germline assignment: CDR1 MNHEY and CDR2 SMNVEV (reference sequence). V shed 4 bases and J shed 8 bases, with 12 bases lying between them. CDR3 length: 13 amino acids. CDR3 in amino acids: CASSYGGTDEQFF. The CDR3 nucleotides are TGTGCCAGCAGTTATGGCGGGACGGATGAGCAGTTCTTC.

The chain combines TRBV6-5 with TRBJ2-1; 7 nucleotides match TRBD1. The germline CDR1 and CDR2 sequences are MNHEY and SVGAGI. With V trimmed by 6 bases and J by 3 bases, 8 bases remained unmatched. This CDR3 is 15 amino acids long. CDR3 DNA sequence: TGTGCCAGCAGGCGACAGGGTAAGGACTACAATGAGCAGTTCTTC. Its protein is CASRRQGKDYNEQFF.

This chain links TRBV3-1 (or the pseudogene TRBV3-2) with TRBJ2-7; TRBD2 matches 12 bases. Per the germline V gene, CDR1 is LGHDT and CDR2 is YNNKEL (reference sequence). The CDR3 is made up of 15 amino acids. V lost 4 bases to trimming and J lost 7 bases; unmatched junction nucleotides: 8. The CDR3 here is CASSLSWTSGIEQYF. CDR3 bases: TGTGCCAGCAGCCTATCGTGGACTAGCGGGATTGAGCAGTACTTC.

The chain combines TRBV5-4 with TRBJ2-7, with 10 bases identical to TRBD2. J gave up 2 bases and V 6 bases, and 8 bases lay outside the gene matches. From germline, CDR1 is SGHNT and CDR2 YYREEE (reference sequence). This CDR3 comprises 15 residues. DNA for the CDR3: TGTGCCAGCACCTCCGGGACTAGCGTCACCTACGAGCAGTACTTC. Its translation: CASTSGTSVTYEQYF.

V and J are TRBV11-1 and TRBJ1-2; maybe TRBD1 (6 bases). The CDR3 spans 15 residues. The germline V gene encodes CDR1 SGHAT and CDR2 FQDESV (reference sequence). The V gene lost 4 bases and the J gene lost 4 bases, with 16 bases spanning the gap. The CDR3 DNA reads TGTGCCAGCAGCTCCATCGGGGGGCCTAGCTATGGCTACACCTTC. It yields the protein CASSSIGGPSYGYTF.

There are a few counts of this clone. V and J are TRBV4-1 and TRBJ1-5; D possibly corresponds to TRBD1 (6 bases). Germline loops: CDR1 MGHRA, CDR2 YSYEKL. The CDR3 consists of 16 residues. Trimming pared 4 bases from V and 4 bases from J, leaving 17 bases between. CDR3 in amino acids: CASSPLPTGLNQPQHF. In nucleotides, the CDR3 is TGCGCCAGCAGCCCCCTGCCGACAGGCTTAAATCAGCCCCAGCATTTT.

The CDR3 spells CASRGTGYGELFF. CDR3 in DNA: TGTGCCAGTAGGGGGACAGGGTACGGGGAGCTGTTTTTT. The chain recombines TRBV19 with TRBJ2-2; 9 nucleotides line up with TRBD1. Germline V gene lookup returns CDR1 LNHDA and CDR2 SQIVND (reference sequence). The V segment lost 6 bases and the J segment 7 bases; nucleotides outside the gene matches: 3. The CDR3 consists of 13 residues.

The chain combines TRBV9 with TRBJ1-6; 8 bases are a match to TRBD1. Trimming at V came to 3 bases and at J to 8 bases, leaving 10 bases not matched to a gene. This CDR3 has 16 residues. Germline loops: CDR1 SGDLS, CDR2 YYNGEE. CDR3 sequence reads: CASSASGRGHDSPLHF. The CDR3, as DNA: TGTGCCAGCAGCGCTAGCGGCAGGGGGCATGATTCACCCCTCCACTTT.

The rearrangement uses TRBV3-1 (or the pseudogene TRBV3-2) and TRBJ2-1, with TRBD2 matching 7 bases. This CDR3 spans 13 amino acids. Germline V gene lookup returns CDR1 LGHDT and CDR2 YNNKEL (reference sequence). With 4 bases clipped from V and 15 bases from J, the junction kept 12 bases outside the gene matches. The CDR3 DNA is TGTGCCAGCAGCCGGGCCAACGGGGGGACCCCGTTCTTC. Residues: CASSRANGGTPFF.

The chain employs TRBV6-2 or TRBV6-3 and TRBJ2-1; D unresolved. The CDR3 is 12 amino acids. The V gene lost 2 bases and the J gene lost 10 bases, with 9 bases spanning the gap. The germline V gene has CDR1 MNHEY and CDR2 SVGEGT. In DNA form, the CDR3 reads TGTGCCAGCAGTTACCCACCCCTAGAGCAGTTCTTC. It encodes CASSYPPLEQFF.

The genes are TRBV2 and TRBJ2-7, with D possibly TRBD2 on 7 matching bases. The CDR3 totals 14 residues. Deletions cut 9 bases from V and 1 base from J, with 16 bases between. Germline CDR1 reads SNHLY; CDR2 reads FYNNEI. CDR3: CASNRAGTSYEQYF. DNA of the CDR3: TGTGCCAGTAACAGAGCGGGGACATCCTACGAGCAGTACTTC.

The CDR3 nucleotides are TGTGCCACCAGCAGAGATCCGTCTTGGACTGGTAGCTCAGATACGCAGTATTTT. Its protein is CATSRDPSWTGSSDTQYF. The chain uses TRBV15 and TRBJ2-3, with a tentative D call TRBD2 (5 bases). Trimming cost V 0 bases and J 4 bases, with 20 bases left between them. Germline-derived CDR1 and CDR2 are LNHNV and YYDKDF (reference sequence). This CDR3 is built from 18 residues. Complete variable domain (other parts from reference TRBV15 and TRBJ2-3): DAMVIQNPRYQVTQFGKPVTLSCSQTLNHNVMYWYQQKSSQAPKLLFHYYDKDFNNEADTPDNFQSRRPNTSFCFLDIRSPGLGDTAMYLCATSRDPSWTGSSDTQYFGPGTRLTVL.

This sequence joins TRBV4-2 and TRBJ1-5; maybe TRBD1 (5 bases). CDR1 LGHNA and CDR2 YNFKEQ come from the germline V gene. The V end was cut by 0 bases, the J end by 7 bases, with 13 bases between. This CDR3 spans 15 amino acids. The CDR3 nucleotides read TGTGCCAGCAGCCAAGAAAAAGGGGCTTGGCAGCCCCAGCATTTT. This sequence encodes CASSQEKGAWQPQHF.

The chain couples TRBV7-3 to TRBJ2-3, with TRBD2 as a possible D gene (6 bases). CDR3 size: 15 residues. Looked up from germline, CDR1 is SGHTA and CDR2 is FQGTGA. The ends were cut back, 5 bases at V and 2 bases at J, with 14 bases in the middle. As DNA, the CDR3 is TGTGCCAGCAGCCCAGGCGGGGCCTACACAGATACGCAGTATTTT. This sequence encodes CASSPGGAYTDTQYF. The full variable domain, in which reference TRBV7-3 and TRBJ2-3 provide the parts outside the CDR3, is GAGVSQTPSNKVTEKGKYVELRCDPISGHTALYWYRQSLGQGPEFLIYFQGTGAADDSGLPNDRFFAVRPEGSVSTLKIQRTERGDSAVYLCASSPGGAYTDTQYFGPGTRLTVL.

V gene TRBV6-5 combines with J gene TRBJ2-3; 11 nucleotides match TRBD2. V shed 2 bases, J shed 4 bases, and the junction held 2 bases outside the gene matches. Germline CDR1 MNHEY, CDR2 SVGAGI. CDR3 length: 15 amino acids. The DNA for the CDR3 is TGTGCCAGCAGTTACACTAGCGGGAGCGCAGATACGCAGTATTTT. Its translation: CASSYTSGSADTQYF.

V usage is TRBV7-2 and J usage is TRBJ2-2; a possible D gene is TRBD2 (6 bases). This CDR3 is 12 amino acids long. Trimming removed 6 bases at V and 9 bases at J, with 11 bases between. CDR1 SGHTA and CDR2 FQGNSA come from the germline V gene. CDR3 DNA sequence: TGTGCCAGCAGGGAGGGAGCCCGGGAGCTGTTTTTT. This gives the protein CASREGARELFF.

The genes are TRBV28 and TRBJ1-5; 9 nucleotides line up with TRBD1. The trim removed 10 bases at V and 1 base at J, leaving 14 bases unmatched. Germline V lookup: CDR1 MDHEN, CDR2 SYDVKM. The CDR3 spans 17 residues. The CDR3 DNA reads as TGTGCCACCCAAACCGCCGGGACAGGGCCAAGCAATCAGCCCCAGCATTTT. This sequence encodes CATQTAGTGPSNQPQHF.

The chain carries TRBV5-1 and TRBJ2-5; 7 nucleotides line up with TRBD1. In germline, CDR1 is SGHRS, CDR2 YFSETQ. This CDR3 comprises 13 residues. The junction had 6 bases not matched to a gene; V was cut back by 6 bases and J by 4 bases. The CDR3 DNA sequence: TGCGCCAGCACAACGACAGGGACAGAGACCCAGTACTTC. Translating it yields CASTTTGTETQYF.

The V call is TRBV12-3 or TRBV12-4, the J call TRBJ1-5; D may be TRBD1 (6 bases). This CDR3 has 13 amino acids. V lost 6 bases to trimming and J lost 6 bases, with 12 bases between them. DNA for the CDR3: TGTGCCAGCAGACAGGGAGTTGTTCAGCCCCAGCATTTT. Its protein product is CASRQGVVQPQHF.

The V gene is TRBV11-3, the J gene TRBJ2-7; a weak D match, TRBD1 (5 bases). This CDR3 comprises 12 residues. The germline V gene encodes CDR1 SGHNT and CDR2 YENEEA. V was pared by 0 bases and J by 5 bases, with 5 bases between. The chain's CDR3 is CASSLEGDEQYF. CDR3 DNA: TGTGCCAGCAGCTTAGAAGGGGACGAGCAGTACTTC.

The chain is built from TRBV6-2 or TRBV6-3 and TRBJ2-5; 9 bases fit TRBD1. Germline values: CDR1 MNHEY, CDR2 SVGEGT. V was pared by 5 bases and J by 2 bases, with 6 bases of the junction left unmatched. The CDR3 has 15 amino acids. The CDR3 DNA follows: TGTGCCAGCAGTGCGGACAGGGGAATACAAGAGACCCAGTACTTC. Residues: CASSADRGIQETQYF.

The CDR3 coding sequence is TGTGCCACCAGTACAGGGGTCAATCAGCCCCAGCATTTT. Translation gives CATSTGVNQPQHF. J is TRBJ1-5 and V is TRBV24-1; 7 bases agree with TRBD1. The germline gives CDR1 KGHDR, CDR2 SFDVKD. V shed 6 bases, J shed 3 bases, and the junction held 1 base outside the gene matches. This CDR3 has 13 residues.

This chain links TRBV5-4 with TRBJ2-4, with TRBD2 identical over 10 bases. Germline V gives CDR1 SGHNT, CDR2 YYREEE (reference sequence). V was clipped by 0 bases and J by 3 bases; unmatched bases: 9. This CDR3 is 18 amino acids long. The CDR3 loop reads CASSLAPTSGRGKNIQYF. The CDR3 bases are TGTGCCAGCAGCTTGGCCCCGACTAGCGGGCGAGGCAAAAACATTCAGTACTTC.

This chain connects TRBV30 to TRBJ1-1, with D maybe TRBD1 (6 bases). With 5 bases removed from V and 4 bases from J, the gap between germline ends came to 11 bases. CDR3 length: 12 residues. Germline V gene sequence: CDR1 GTSNPN, CDR2 SVGIG (reference sequence). CDR3 DNA sequence: TGTGCCTGGTCACAGGGATCCACTGAAGCTTTCTTT. Its protein is CAWSQGSTEAFF.

CDR3 protein: CASSQSRQDRASYEQYF. Written as DNA, the CDR3 is TGCGCCAGCAGCCAAAGCCGACAGGATCGGGCCTCCTACGAGCAGTACTTC. The chain links TRBV4-1 to TRBJ2-7; possible D gene TRBD1, 6 bases. Trimming stripped 2 bases from V and 0 bases from J, with 17 bases between. Per the germline V gene, CDR1 is MGHRA and CDR2 is YSYEKL. The CDR3 runs 17 residues.

The J gene is TRBJ2-1, the V gene TRBV4-2; D possibly corresponds to TRBD2 (6 bases). Germline V lookup: CDR1 LGHNA, CDR2 YNFKEQ. Trimming removed 0 bases from V and 1 base from J, with 10 bases in between. This CDR3 spans 16 amino acids. As DNA, the CDR3 is TGTGCCAGCAGCCAAGACCGGGGGACTTCCTACAATGAGCAGTTCTTC. Translation: CASSQDRGTSYNEQFF.

The rearrangement uses TRBV7-2 and TRBJ2-7; TRBD1 matches 7 bases. CDR1 and CDR2 from the germline V gene are SGHTA and FQGNSA. J was trimmed by 1 base and V by 5 bases; bases with no gene match: 8. The CDR3 extends over 15 amino acids. The CDR3 nucleotides read TGTGCCAGCAGCGCTTGGGACAGCAGATCCTACGAGCAGTACTTC. It codes for CASSAWDSRSYEQYF.

The chain uses TRBV12-5 and TRBJ2-1; a weak D match, TRBD2 (6 bases). The germline gives CDR1 LGHNT, CDR2 FRNRAP. The CDR3 is 13 amino acids. The CDR3 DNA is TGTGCCGGGGGTAGGGACTTAAACAATGAGCAGTTCTTC. Protein: CAGGRDLNNEQFF.

This chain links TRBV10-3 with TRBJ1-6, with a weak D call TRBD1 (6 bases). V lost 0 bases, J lost 5 bases, and 14 bases lay in between. The length of the CDR3 is 17 residues. CDR1 ENHRY and CDR2 SYGVKD come from the germline V gene. DNA of the CDR3: TGTGCCATCAGTGAGTCGGGCAGGGGTAGCCATAATTCACCCCTCCACTTT. It is translated as CAISESGRGSHNSPLHF.

V usage is TRBV5-6 and J usage is TRBJ1-5; D unresolved. The germline gives CDR1 SGHDT, CDR2 YYEEEE. The CDR3 runs to 13 residues. With 4 bases removed from V and 5 bases from J, the gap between germline ends came to 10 bases. CDR3 coding DNA: TGTGCCAGCAGCGCTCGGACTGATCAGCCCCAGCATTTT. It encodes CASSARTDQPQHF.